Shown below are 26 T cell receptor beta chains from a single sample sequenced in a study of CD8 T cells in Susac syndrome. A quantity of roughly 0.5 to 1 ug RNA underwent reverse transcription using random hexamers. TCRdb re-derived calls from the immunoSEQ multiplex PCR reads in MiXCR, one entry per CDR3 protein. The repertoire holds 300,000 or so distinct CDR3 sequences, with under 95% as singletons. Sequenced sample: CD4+ T cells from PBMCs. Receptors were obtained from a human donor with multiple sclerosis.

The V gene is TRBV5-5, the J gene TRBJ2-2; 9 positions match TRBD1. The CDR3 extends over 15 amino acids. The germline CDR1 and CDR2 sequences are SGHKS and YYEKEE (reference sequence). V lost 4 bases, J lost 5 bases, and 6 bases stayed unmatched. This CDR3 is CASSPGQGWTGELFF. The DNA of the CDR3 is TGTGCCAGCAGCCCGGGACAGGGTTGGACCGGGGAGCTGTTTTTT.

This clonotype was counted once. V usage is TRBV5-1 and J usage is TRBJ1-1; D not resolved. With 0 bases removed from V and 6 bases from J, the gap between germline ends came to 12 bases. The V gene's germline CDR1 is SGHRS and CDR2 YFSETQ. The CDR3 contains 14 residues. CDR3 in amino acids: CASSLELGKAEAFF. The CDR3 DNA sequence: TGCGCCAGCAGCTTGGAATTGGGGAAGGCTGAAGCTTTCTTT.

This chain joins TRBV9 and TRBJ1-2; 11 bases are shared with TRBD1. V lost 2 bases, J lost 7 bases, and 10 bases stayed unmatched. CDR1 and CDR2 from the germline V gene are SGDLS and YYNGEE. The CDR3 consists of 16 residues. CDR3 DNA sequence: TGTGCCAGCAGCGTTGACCCACCGGGACAGGGGGGTGGCTACACCTTC. Protein sequence: CASSVDPPGQGGGYTF.

This clonotype was picked up a small number of times. V is TRBV12-3 or TRBV12-4 and J is TRBJ2-7, with 7 nucleotides matching TRBD1. The junction had 8 bases not matched to a gene; V was cut back by 6 bases and J by 3 bases. The CDR3 sequence is 14 residues long. The CDR3 here is CASSPGQSFYEQYF. In nucleotides, the CDR3 is TGTGCCAGCAGCCCGGGACAGAGCTTCTACGAGCAGTACTTC.

This clonotype occurred once. The CDR3 here is CASSLAGAPLEQYF. CDR3 nucleotides: TGTGCCAGCAGTTTGGCGGGAGCCCCTCTCGAGCAGTACTTC. The rearrangement uses TRBV12-3 or TRBV12-4 and TRBJ2-7; TRBD2 matches at 7 bases. This CDR3 spans 14 amino acids. J gave up 6 bases and V 3 bases, and 8 bases lay outside the gene matches.

The chain uses TRBV7-3 and TRBJ2-3; 9 nucleotides agree with TRBD2. Germline assignment: CDR1 SGHTA and CDR2 FQGTGA. V shed 4 bases and J 4 bases; nucleotides not matched to a gene: 12. The CDR3 has 17 residues. CDR3 bases: TGTGCCAGCAGCTCTATGATAGCGGGAGATGTGTCAGATACGCAGTATTTT. This sequence encodes CASSSMIAGDVSDTQYF.

V and J are TRBV2 and TRBJ1-6, with TRBD1 identical over 10 bases. The J segment lost 6 bases and the V segment lost 0 bases, leaving 5 bases of the junction unmatched. The germline V gene has CDR1 SNHLY and CDR2 FYNNEI. The CDR3 covers 17 residues. The CDR3 DNA reads TGTGCCAGCAGTGAAGCGAGGGGGGACAGGGGTAATTCACCCCTCCACTTT. Translated: CASSEARGDRGNSPLHF.

This clonotype showed up just a few times. DNA of the CDR3: TGTGCCAGCAGCTCCGGGACTAGCGGGGGCCGTTACAATGAGCAGTTCTTC. This encodes CASSSGTSGGRYNEQFF. The chain joins TRBV5-4 to TRBJ2-1; 14 positions match TRBD2. Trimming removed 3 bases from V and 4 bases from J; junction bases left unmatched: 6. The length of the CDR3 is 17 residues. CDR1 SGHNT and CDR2 YYREEE come from the germline V gene (reference sequence).

The J gene is TRBJ2-5, the V gene TRBV20-1; 7 bases align to TRBD2. In germline, CDR1 is DFQATT, CDR2 SNEGSKA (reference sequence). V was pared by 2 bases and J by 4 bases, with 10 bases of the junction left unmatched. This CDR3 contains 15 residues. The CDR3 here is CSARSLDAGVETQYF. As DNA, the CDR3 is TGCAGTGCTAGATCCCTAGACGCGGGGGTAGAGACCCAGTACTTC.

This rearrangement joins TRBV30 to TRBJ2-3; tentative D call: TRBD2 (5 bases). Between the trimmed V and J ends, which lost 5 bases and 3 bases, there was a span of 18 bases. CDR1 GTSNPN and CDR2 SVGIG come from the germline V gene (reference sequence). The length of the CDR3 is 15 residues. The CDR3 loop reads CAWAKALAQTDTQYF. In DNA, the CDR3 is TGTGCCTGGGCAAAAGCCCTAGCCCAAACAGATACGCAGTATTTT.

The chain is built from TRBV4-2 and TRBJ2-3, with 7 nucleotides matching TRBD2. The CDR3 has 15 residues. V was pared by 4 bases and J by 5 bases, with 9 bases of the junction left unmatched. Germline V gene sequence: CDR1 LGHNA, CDR2 YNFKEQ. The CDR3 DNA is TGTGCCAGCAGCCTTGAGGGCGGGAGACGAGATACGCAGTATTTT. This codes for CASSLEGGRRDTQYF.

The chain uses TRBV2 and TRBJ2-7; 7 bases are a match to TRBD2. Unmatched junction bases numbered 7, after V lost 3 bases and J lost 2 bases. The germline V gene encodes CDR1 SNHLY and CDR2 FYNNEI. The length of the CDR3 is 15 residues. This CDR3 reads CASSDLAGVTYEQYF. CDR3 bases: TGTGCCAGCAGTGACCTCGCGGGGGTCACCTACGAGCAGTACTTC.

The chain is built from TRBV5-1 and TRBJ2-5; no clear D gene. The ends were cut back, 0 bases at V and 6 bases at J, with 18 bases in the middle. This CDR3 region has 16 residues. Germline loops: CDR1 SGHRS, CDR2 YFSETQ. This CDR3 is CASSLDSLPISKTQYF. The CDR3 nucleotides read TGCGCCAGCAGCTTGGACAGCTTACCAATCTCCAAGACCCAGTACTTC.

The CDR3 DNA reads as TGTGCCAGCAGTTTCAATAGGGAGGACACTGAAGCTTTCTTT. This gives the protein CASSFNREDTEAFF. The V gene is TRBV6-5, the J gene TRBJ1-1, with no clear D. Trimming pared 4 bases from V and 3 bases from J, leaving 12 bases between. CDR1 is MNHEY, CDR2 SVGAGI, per germline. CDR3 length equals 14 residues.

In DNA, the CDR3 is TGCGCCAGCAGCCGCGAGGGACAGGGAATTAATGAGCAGTTCTTC. It translates to CASSREGQGINEQFF. V and J are TRBV4-3 and TRBJ2-1, with 9 nucleotides matching TRBD1. V lost 4 bases, J lost 7 bases, and 8 bases stayed unmatched. The CDR3 spans 15 residues. CDR1 LGHNA and CDR2 YSLEER come from the germline V gene.

The chain links TRBV2 to TRBJ1-5; 9 bases map to TRBD1. J was trimmed by 7 bases and V by 5 bases; bases with no gene match: 3. CDR3 size: 13 residues. The germline gives CDR1 SNHLY, CDR2 FYNNEI. The CDR3 DNA reads as TGTGCCAGCAGTTGGGACAGGGAACAGCCCCAGCATTTT. It yields the protein CASSWDREQPQHF. Full variable domain (remainder filled in from reference TRBV2 and TRBJ1-5): EPEVTQTPSHQVTQMGQEVILRCVPISNHLYFYWYRQILGQKVEFLVSFYNNEISEKSEIFDDQFSVERPDGSNFTLKIRSTKLEDSAMYFCASSWDREQPQHFGDGTRLSIL.

This sequence joins TRBV7-2 and TRBJ2-5; 9 bases align to TRBD2. From germline, CDR1 is SGHTA and CDR2 FQGNSA. The CDR3 covers 16 residues. V shed 5 bases, J shed 5 bases, and the junction held 12 bases outside the gene matches. The CDR3 sequence: CASSTGRREGQETQYF. CDR3 DNA sequence: TGTGCCAGCAGCACCGGGAGGCGGGAGGGCCAGGAGACCCAGTACTTC. The full variable domain, in which reference TRBV7-2 and TRBJ2-5 provide the parts outside the CDR3, is GAGVSQSPSNKVTEKGKDVELRCDPISGHTALYWYRQSLGQGLEFLIYFQGNSAPDKSGLPSDRFSAERTGGSVSTLTIQRTQQEDSAVYLCASSTGRREGQETQYFGPGTRLLVL.

The CDR3 sequence is CASMVLLTGNEQYF. As DNA, the CDR3 is TGTGCCAGCATGGTCTTGTTGACAGGGAACGAGCAGTACTTC. The gene calls are TRBV2 and TRBJ2-7, with 7 bases aligning to TRBD1. V was clipped by 7 bases and J by 5 bases; unmatched bases: 11. The CDR3 covers 14 residues. Germline-derived CDR1 and CDR2 are SNHLY and FYNNEI.

This chain uses TRBV30 with TRBJ2-7; unclear D gene. Between the trimmed V and J ends, which lost 3 bases and 4 bases, there was a span of 10 bases. The CDR3 length is 12 residues. The germline CDR1 and CDR2 sequences are GTSNPN and SVGIG (reference sequence). The CDR3 here is CAWSLGIYEQYF. The CDR3 coding sequence is TGTGCCTGGAGCCTTGGGATTTACGAGCAGTACTTC.

V usage is TRBV29-1 and J usage is TRBJ2-1; no firm D call. Per germline, CDR1 SQVTM and CDR2 ANQGSEA. This CDR3 contains 10 residues. The germline V and J ends were trimmed by 2 bases and 14 bases, with 10 bases remaining between them. The CDR3 DNA sequence: TGCAGCGTTGAAAGCCCGACCGAGTTCTTC. Encoded protein: CSVESPTEFF.

The chain joins TRBV12-3 or TRBV12-4 to TRBJ2-5; 7 bases are shared with TRBD2. Trimming removed 4 bases from V and 7 bases from J; junction bases left unmatched: 6. The CDR3 length is 13 residues. This CDR3 reads CASSYVGRGTQYF. The CDR3 nucleotides are TGTGCCAGCAGTTATGTGGGGAGGGGGACCCAGTACTTC.

The chain has TRBV11-3 and TRBJ2-5, with 10 bases that match TRBD2. The CDR3 loop spans 16 amino acids. Trimming took 5 bases from V and 4 from J; bases not matched to a gene: 10. Germline-derived CDR1 and CDR2 are SGHNT and YENEEA. Here the CDR3 DNA reads TGTGCCAGCAGCCTAAGGGCTAGCGGGAGTTTAGAGACCCAGTACTTC. Its translation: CASSLRASGSLETQYF.

The CDR3 sequence is CASSEVPGAEAFF. CDR3 DNA: TGTGCCAGCAGTGAGGTGCCAGGGGCTGAAGCTTTCTTT. The V gene is TRBV2, the J gene TRBJ1-1, with D possibly TRBD1 on 6 matching bases. The V end was cut by 3 bases, the J end by 6 bases, with 11 bases between. Germline V CDR1 and CDR2: SNHLY, FYNNEI. This CDR3 contains 13 residues.

CDR3 amino acids: CASSRQLSGARAGELFF. Written as DNA, the CDR3 is TGTGCCAGCAGCCGCCAGTTGAGTGGGGCCCGAGCCGGGGAGCTGTTTTTT. V usage is TRBV5-4 and J usage is TRBJ2-2; TRBD1 might be the D (5 bases). Germline CDR1 and CDR2: SGHNT and YYREEE (reference sequence). CDR3 size: 17 residues. Trimming took 4 bases from V and 6 from J, leaving 22 bases between them.

This clonotype was detected only a few times. V usage is TRBV7-2 and J usage is TRBJ2-2; D is undetermined. The V gene's germline CDR1 is SGHTA and CDR2 FQGNSA. The CDR3 runs to 14 residues. V lost 2 bases, J lost 2 bases, and 6 bases lay in between. The chain's CDR3 is CASSLFRNTGELFF. DNA of the CDR3: TGTGCCAGCAGCTTATTCAGAAACACCGGGGAGCTGTTTTTT.

The V gene is TRBV10-3, the J gene TRBJ1-4, with D unresolved. Germline V lookup: CDR1 ENHRY, CDR2 SYGVKD. Between the trimmed V and J ends, which lost 2 bases and 7 bases, there was a span of 5 bases. The length of the CDR3 is 12 residues. CDR3: CAISEMGEKLFF. CDR3 nucleotides: TGTGCCATCAGTGAGATGGGTGAAAAACTGTTTTTT.